This TCR beta chain was identified in a study of monozygotic twins with inflammatory bowel disease. Study findings and constraints: In the analysis, different T cell subtypes could not be told apart.

Of note for this clonotype: Its antigen is still unknown.

TCRdb reprocessed the 5' RACE reads and reports one entry per CDR3 protein, with no DNA. The table lists 200,000 to 250,000 distinct CDR3 sequences. The germline gives CDR1 MNHNS, CDR2 SASEGT. The CDR3 runs to 13 residues. The chain recombines TRBV6-1 with TRBJ2-7. The sequence was obtained from a human donor with ulcerative colitis or Crohn's disease, or a healthy co-twin of an affected twin (not recorded which). The sequenced material came from blood. CDR3: CASIDSLGYEQYF.